This TCR beta chain originates from a study of spatial heterogeneity in lung cancer. At the level of the study: Raw-read counts averaged over ten per unique TCR and UMI combination. Overall study findings and caveats: At tumor resection, ubiquitous expanded TCRs were detected in blood more often than later.

TCR cDNA molecules each had a unique molecular identifier. One entry per CDR3 protein results from TCRdb running MiXCR on the 5' RACE reads. Here the sample spans under 20,000 distinct CDR3 sequences, about 20% being singletons. Time point: sample taken at primary tumor resection. TCRs were sequenced from unsorted whole RNA of tumor, nontumor lung or PBMC. The cohort: some 70 early-stage, untreated non-small cell lung cancer patients. The CDR3 covers 12 residues. Germline-derived CDR1 and CDR2 are MNHEY and SVGAGI. This clonotype has more than one count but fewer than ten. What it binds is not known. The V and J genes are TRBV6-5 and TRBJ2-1; D uncertain. The source was PBMCs, collected at surgery. The clonotype originates from a male donor with early-stage non-small cell lung cancer. The CDR3 nucleotides are TGTGGTACAAGGAGCTCCTACAATGAGCAGTTCTTC. Its translation: CGTRSSYNEQFF.